A single T cell receptor (beta chain) is shown here with its context. Between the trimmed V and J ends, which lost 4 bases and 4 bases, there was a span of 11 bases. Per germline, CDR1 SGHNT and CDR2 YYREEE (reference sequence). This CDR3 has 13 residues. The source of the sample is a study of T cells after yellow fever vaccination. Study details: SMART-Seq v4 Ultra Low Input prepared libraries from low-cell fractions.

TCRdb reprocessed the 5' RACE reads via MiXCR and lists one record per CDR3 protein. This table holds roughly 300,000 distinct CDR3 sequences, roughly 8.4% found once. This clonotype originated in a man aged 18-30 years who received the YFV17D yellow fever vaccine. The material sequenced was PBMCs, taken about 41 days after the first yellow fever vaccination. The V and J genes are TRBV5-4 and TRBJ1-2, with no clear D. CDR3 loop: CASSPDGRYGYTF. The CDR3 DNA is TGTGCCAGCAGCCCTGACGGCCGCTATGGCTACACCTTC. Based on the CDR3 plus reference TRBV5-4 and TRBJ1-2, the full variable domain is ETGVTQSPTHLIKTRGQQVTLRCSSQSGHNTVSWYQQALGQGPQFIFQYYREEENGRGNFPPRFSGLQFPNYSSELNVNALELDDSALYLCASSPDGRYGYTFGSGTRLTVV.